This TCR beta chain stems from a study of blood T cell repertoires in COVID-19 (dated by TCRdb to about 2020). For context, the study as a whole: Samples from collaborators originated in the United States, Italy and Spain and spanned both the acute and convalescent phases of COVID-19. Deeply sampled blood TCRbeta repertoires from subjects exposed to, actively infected with, or recovered from COVID-19 were included in the dataset. The repertoires were made available in a free public database intended to serve as a resource for research on the immune response to SARS-CoV-2. The samples were drawn from two sources: the first 160 participants of the ongoing ImmuneRACE study, and 950 to 1,500 subjects contributed by 6 global collaborators. The sample metadata nearly always contained a de-identified subject ID, COVID-19 status, age in years and sex. The prospective study material was composed of cDNA or gDNA derived from T cells, B-cell-depleted T cells, or PBMCs. Where available, HLA class I and class II types were obtained from metadata supplied by the sample provider rather than from assay-based typing. Overall results and qualifications from the work: Clinical and demographic metadata were provided uncurated, with the amount varying by source and participant.

The germline V gene provides CDR1 SQVTM and CDR2 ANQGSEA. CDR3 length: 14 amino acids, cysteine to phenylalanine. Only the CDR3 DNA stays, 42 bases, in frame from base 1. Trimming takes 3 bases from V and 0 bases from J, and the germline ends sit 10 bases apart. Participants in the prospective study were enrolled through a virtual design, were aged roughly 18 to 100 years, and lived in approximately 25 United States geographic areas. Cohort assignment in the prospective study relied on participant-reported clinical history from a screening survey and a study questionnaire. In the prospective study, whole blood, serum and a nasopharyngeal or oropharyngeal swab were collected from each participant by mobile phlebotomists. Additional blood draws and questionnaires over an approximately two-month period could optionally be provided by prospective study participants. Prospective study blood samples were shipped either frozen or at room temperature before DNA extraction.

The immunoSEQ Assay, a bias-controlled multiplex PCR, was used to amplify TCRbeta CDR3 regions from genomic DNA. The paper's processing steps were these. Nucleated cell counts per sample were estimated from amplification of reference gene primers within the assay. Sequence reads were collapsed and filtered to measure the absolute abundance of every unique TCRbeta CDR3 rearrangement. For each sample, productive Simpson clonality was calculated as the square root of Simpson's diversity index over productive rearrangements. TCRdb took this table from immuneACCESS and kept in-frame rearrangements with V and J called. Such tables lack part of the clones; where checked against another copy, unresolved V genes explain under half of the gap, and the rest is unexplained. That table is the source of V, J and clone size, and D and trimming were worked out from the DNA. Recorded for this sample are about 310,000 clones; 90% of them occurred a single time. The biggest ten clones account for around 4.5% of the sample.

In regard to this clone: The antigen this receptor binds is unknown. Base qualities are not at hand, and no much larger clone is one base apart.

The chain is made from TRBV29-1 and TRBJ2-3; a tentative D match to TRBD1 spans 7 bases. The TCR comes from a young woman with acute COVID-19. Sample: PBMCs or T cells enriched from blood (not recorded which). The CDR3 corresponds to CSVESGGSTDTQYF. At the DNA level, the sequence is TGCAGCGTTGAGTCAGGGGGGAGCACAGATACGCAGTATTTT.